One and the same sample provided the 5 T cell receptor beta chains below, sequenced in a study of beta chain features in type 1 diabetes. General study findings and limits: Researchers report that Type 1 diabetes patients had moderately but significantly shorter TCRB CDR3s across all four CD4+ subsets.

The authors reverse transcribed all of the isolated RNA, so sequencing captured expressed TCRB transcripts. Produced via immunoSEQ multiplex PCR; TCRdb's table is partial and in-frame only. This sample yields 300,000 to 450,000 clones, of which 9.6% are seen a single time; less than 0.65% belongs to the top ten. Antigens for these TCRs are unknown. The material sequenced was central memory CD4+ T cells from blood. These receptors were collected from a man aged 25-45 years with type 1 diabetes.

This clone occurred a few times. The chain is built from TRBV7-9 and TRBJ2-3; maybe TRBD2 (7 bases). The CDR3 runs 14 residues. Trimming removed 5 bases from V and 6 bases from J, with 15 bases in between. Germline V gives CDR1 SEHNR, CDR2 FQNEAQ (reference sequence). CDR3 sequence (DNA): TGTGCCAGCAGCCCCTCCGGGGGGCGGGATACGCAGTATTTT. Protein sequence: CASSPSGGRDTQYF. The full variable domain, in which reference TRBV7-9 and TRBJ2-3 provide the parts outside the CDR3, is DTGVSQNPRHKITKRGQNVTFRCDPISEHNRLYWYRQTLGQGPEFLTYFQNEAQLEKSRLLSDRFSAERPKGSFSTLEIQRTEQGDSAMYLCASSPSGGRDTQYFGPGTRLTVL.

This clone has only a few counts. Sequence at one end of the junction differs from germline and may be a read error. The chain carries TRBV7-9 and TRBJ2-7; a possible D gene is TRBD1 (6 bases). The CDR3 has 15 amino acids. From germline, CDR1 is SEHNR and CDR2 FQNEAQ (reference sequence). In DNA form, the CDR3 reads TGTGCCAGCAGCCTACAGGGTGGGGCCTCCGACGAGCAGTACTTC. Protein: CASSLQGGASDEQYF.

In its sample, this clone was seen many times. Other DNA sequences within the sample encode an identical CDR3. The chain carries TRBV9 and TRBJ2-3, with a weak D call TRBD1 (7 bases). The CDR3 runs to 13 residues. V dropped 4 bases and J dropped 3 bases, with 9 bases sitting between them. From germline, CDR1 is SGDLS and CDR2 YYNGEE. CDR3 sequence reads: CASSQGGTDTQYF. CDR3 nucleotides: TGTGCCAGCAGCCAGGGGGGTACAGATACGCAGTATTTT.

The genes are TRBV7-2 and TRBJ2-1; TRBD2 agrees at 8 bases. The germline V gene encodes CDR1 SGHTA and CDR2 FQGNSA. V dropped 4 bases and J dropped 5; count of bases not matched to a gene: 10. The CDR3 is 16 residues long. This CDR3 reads CASSSSSGSGNNEQFF. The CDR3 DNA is TGTGCCAGCAGCTCCTCCAGCGGGAGCGGGAACAATGAGCAGTTCTTC.

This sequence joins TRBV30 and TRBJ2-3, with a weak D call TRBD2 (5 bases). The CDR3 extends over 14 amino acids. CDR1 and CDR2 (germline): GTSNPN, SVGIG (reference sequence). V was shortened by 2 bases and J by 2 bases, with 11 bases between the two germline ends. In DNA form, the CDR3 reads TGTGCCTGGAGTCTCACTAGATCCACAGATACGCAGTATTTT. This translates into CAWSLTRSTDTQYF.